The 19 T cell receptor beta chains below come from one sample, sequenced in a study of cytomegalovirus exposure and HLA in healthy donors. Amplification used 60 Vbeta primers and 13 Jbeta primers. Libraries were prepared by immunoSEQ multiplex PCR; TCRdb keeps only in-frame clonotypes and omits some of them. Counted here are approximately 170,000 clones, 80% occurring once; the ten biggest clones make up roughly 4.8%. The specimen was PBMCs. The receptors were sampled from a woman between 50 and 59 years old in good health and CMV-seropositive.

V is TRBV9 and J is TRBJ2-3, with D unresolved. This CDR3 comprises 12 residues. CDR1 SGDLS and CDR2 YYNGEE come from the germline V gene. The V and J ends lost 4 bases and 2 bases respectively, with 5 bases between them. The CDR3 nucleotides read TGTGCCAGCAGCCCAAACACAGATACGCAGTATTTT. It specifies CASSPNTDTQYF.

This clone was observed once. This chain's CDR3 is CSVEVGQYNEQFF. CDR3 coding DNA: TGCAGCGTTGAAGTAGGACAATACAATGAGCAGTTCTTC. The genes are TRBV29-1 and TRBJ2-1, with a tentative D call TRBD1 (5 bases). V lost 1 base, J lost 4 bases, and 8 bases lay in between. Germline loops: CDR1 SQVTM, CDR2 ANQGSEA. The CDR3 contains 13 residues.

Turning to this clone: The junction and the germline gene differ at one end; a read error may be behind it. The V call is TRBV18, the J call TRBJ2-7; TRBD1 aligns across 9 bases. CDR3 size: 14 residues. Germline V gene data show CDR1 as KGHSH and CDR2 as LQKENI. The CDR3 bases are TGTACCAGCTCACCAGGGACAGGGTCCTACGAGCAGTACTTC. Translating it yields CTSSPGTGSYEQYF.

The chain carries TRBV5-1 and TRBJ2-3, with 10 nucleotides matching TRBD2. The CDR3 spans 19 residues. Germline-derived CDR1 and CDR2 are SGHRS and YFSETQ. V was pared by 4 bases and J by 0 bases, with 14 bases of the junction left unmatched. DNA of the CDR3: TGCGCCAGCAGCCTCCGGGGGTCTAGCGGGGGCCTCAGCACAGATACGCAGTATTTT. Its translation: CASSLRGSSGGLSTDTQYF.

The chain couples TRBV9 to TRBJ2-3; D is possibly TRBD1 (6 bases). Trimming removed 0 bases from V and 1 base from J, with 15 bases in between. The V gene's germline CDR1 is SGDLS and CDR2 YYNGEE. The CDR3 extends over 17 amino acids. CDR3 amino acids: CASSVGSGVGGTDTQYF. The CDR3 DNA is TGTGCCAGCAGCGTAGGGTCAGGGGTGGGAGGCACAGATACGCAGTATTTT.

This clone showed up just a few times. This rearrangement joins TRBV6-5 to TRBJ1-5, with D possibly matching TRBD1 (5 bases). Trimming left V 5 bases short and J 8 bases short, with 16 bases between. Germline-derived CDR1 and CDR2 are MNHEY and SVGAGI. CDR3 length: 14 residues. The CDR3: CASSINWGGEPQHF. Written as DNA, the CDR3 is TGTGCCAGCAGTATAAATTGGGGAGGGGAGCCCCAGCATTTT.

This chain connects TRBV7-8 to TRBJ1-1; D may be TRBD1 (5 bases). In germline, CDR1 is SGHVS, CDR2 FQNEAQ. This CDR3 has 13 amino acids. V was trimmed by 5 bases and J by 5 bases, leaving 12 bases between them. This CDR3 is CASSRGGKTEAFF. The DNA for the CDR3 is TGTGCCAGCAGCCGGGGGGGAAAAACTGAAGCTTTCTTT.

This clone occurred a few times. This chain links TRBV20-1 with TRBJ2-5; no clear D gene. Germline assignment: CDR1 DFQATT and CDR2 SNEGSKA (reference sequence). The CDR3 loop spans 10 amino acids. The germline V and J ends were trimmed by 3 bases and 5 bases, with 4 bases remaining between them. The CDR3 loop reads CSASAETQYF. The CDR3 DNA reads as TGCAGTGCTAGTGCGGAGACCCAGTACTTC.

The CDR3 region is CAVRSSGANVLTF. CDR3 sequence (DNA): TGTGCCGTGCGTAGCTCTGGGGCCAACGTCCTGACTTTC. This chain uses TRBV6-5 with TRBJ2-6; D uncertain. CDR3 size: 13 residues. CDR1 MNHEY and CDR2 SVGAGI come from the germline V gene. With 11 bases removed from V and 0 bases from J, the gap between germline ends came to 8 bases.

Comments on this clone: Other DNA sequences in this sample translate to the same CDR3. This chain joins TRBV7-9 and TRBJ2-3; 7 bases are shared with TRBD1. Germline CDR1 and CDR2: SEHNR and FQNEAQ (reference sequence). The CDR3 is 14 residues long. J lost 3 bases, V lost 2 bases, and 2 bases had no gene match. The CDR3 sequence is CASSLTDRTDTQYF. In DNA, the CDR3 is TGTGCCAGCAGCTTAACGGACAGGACAGATACGCAGTATTTT.

The chain combines TRBV29-1 with TRBJ1-2; TRBD1 matches 8 bases. Germline V gene lookup returns CDR1 SQVTM and CDR2 ANQGSEA. With 3 bases clipped from V and 8 bases from J, the junction kept 11 bases outside the gene matches. The length of the CDR3 is 14 residues. CDR3 protein: CSVDLTGGREGYTF. The DNA of the CDR3 is TGCAGCGTTGACCTTACAGGGGGGAGGGAAGGCTACACCTTC.

The CDR3 loop is CASSPAGTGAYEQYF. The CDR3 DNA reads as TGTGCCAGCAGCCCTGCCGGGACAGGGGCTTACGAGCAGTACTTC. The V and J genes are TRBV6-5 and TRBJ2-7; TRBD1 matches at 10 bases. J gave up 4 bases and V 6 bases, and 9 bases lay outside the gene matches. The length of the CDR3 is 15 residues. From germline, CDR1 is MNHEY and CDR2 SVGAGI.

This clone was detected only once. CDR3 bases: TGTGCCAGCAGTTCGGGGGGGGCCACGGTGTACGAGCAGTACTTC. Translation gives CASSSGGATVYEQYF. The chain recombines TRBV6-5 with TRBJ2-7; 8 bases match TRBD2. CDR3 length: 15 amino acids. With 4 bases clipped from V and 4 bases from J, the junction kept 9 bases outside the gene matches. In germline, CDR1 is MNHEY, CDR2 SVGAGI.

This clone has only a few counts. The V and J genes are TRBV15 and TRBJ1-1; 7 positions agree with TRBD1. Germline CDR1 LNHNV, CDR2 YYDKDF (reference sequence). The CDR3 sequence is 14 residues long. Trimming took 5 bases from V and 7 from J; bases not matched to a gene: 10. CDR3 loop: CATSLEAGGSEAFF. For the CDR3, the DNA is TGTGCCACCAGCCTAGAGGCAGGGGGAAGTGAAGCTTTCTTT. Based on the CDR3 plus reference TRBV15 and TRBJ1-1, the full variable domain is DAMVIQNPRYQVTQFGKPVTLSCSQTLNHNVMYWYQQKSSQAPKLLFHYYDKDFNNEADTPDNFQSRRPNTSFCFLDIRSPGLGDTAMYLCATSLEAGGSEAFFGQGTRLTVV.

The chain couples TRBV5-1 to TRBJ2-1; perhaps TRBD1 as D (5 bases). The V gene's germline CDR1 is SGHRS and CDR2 YFSETQ. V was cut by 4 bases and J by 1 base, with 15 bases left in between. The CDR3 runs to 16 residues. CDR3 amino acids: CASSVGAEPSYNEQFF. Here the CDR3 DNA reads TGCGCCAGCAGCGTTGGGGCCGAACCGTCCTACAATGAGCAGTTCTTC.

The rearrangement joins TRBV5-1 to TRBJ1-1, with 10 bases lining up with TRBD1. J lost 8 bases, V lost 0 bases, and 4 bases had no gene match. This CDR3 is built from 14 residues. CDR1 SGHRS and CDR2 YFSETQ come from the germline V gene. CDR3 sequence (DNA): TGCGCCAGCAGCTTGGCTGGGACAGGGGAAGAAGCTTTCTTT. It translates to CASSLAGTGEEAFF.

The chain has TRBV10-2 and TRBJ2-3, with 7 bases aligning to TRBD1. This CDR3 has 15 amino acids. Germline CDR1 WSHSY, CDR2 SAAADI. V was pared by 6 bases and J by 4 bases, with 10 bases of the junction left unmatched. This CDR3 is CASSLQTGLSDTQYF. As DNA, the CDR3 is TGCGCCAGCAGCCTCCAGACAGGGCTGTCAGATACGCAGTATTTT.

The V call is TRBV7-3, the J call TRBJ2-2; D not resolved. Germline loops: CDR1 SGHTA, CDR2 FQGTGA. This CDR3 has 14 residues. V lost 3 bases and J lost 1, with 6 bases in between. The CDR3 region has the DNA TGTGCCAGCAGCTTCCCCGGGAACACCGGGGAGCTGTTTTTT. Protein: CASSFPGNTGELFF.

The J gene is TRBJ2-7, the V gene TRBV2; TRBD2 is a possible D gene (5 bases). Germline V gene sequence: CDR1 SNHLY, CDR2 FYNNEI. This CDR3 has 13 residues. V gave up 6 bases and J gave up 2 bases, with 11 bases separating them. This CDR3 is CASRKTTAYEQYF. The CDR3 coding sequence is TGTGCCAGCAGGAAGACTACCGCCTACGAGCAGTACTTC. Drawing the rest from reference TRBV2 and TRBJ2-7, the complete variable domain is EPEVTQTPSHQVTQMGQEVILRCVPISNHLYFYWYRQILGQKVEFLVSFYNNEISEKSEIFDDQFSVERPDGSNFTLKIRSTKLEDSAMYFCASRKTTAYEQYFGPGTRLTVT.